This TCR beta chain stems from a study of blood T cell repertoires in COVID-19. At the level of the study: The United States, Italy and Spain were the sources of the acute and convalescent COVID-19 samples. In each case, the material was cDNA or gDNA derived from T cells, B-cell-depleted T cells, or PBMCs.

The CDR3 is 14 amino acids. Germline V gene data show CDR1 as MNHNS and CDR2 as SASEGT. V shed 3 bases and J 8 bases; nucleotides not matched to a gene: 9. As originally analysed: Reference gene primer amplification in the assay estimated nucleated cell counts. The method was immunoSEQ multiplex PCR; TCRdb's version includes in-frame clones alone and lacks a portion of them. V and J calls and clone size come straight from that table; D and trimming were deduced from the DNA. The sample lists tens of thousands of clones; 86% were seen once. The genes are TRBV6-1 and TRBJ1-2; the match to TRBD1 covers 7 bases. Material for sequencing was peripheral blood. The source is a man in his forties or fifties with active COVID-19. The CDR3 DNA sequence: TGTGCCAGCAGTGATTGGGACAGACCTCGGGGCTACACCTTC. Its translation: CASSDWDRPRGYTF.